These 15 T cell receptor beta chains were all obtained from the same sample, sequenced in a study of blood T cell repertoires in COVID-19. TCRdb's table, derived via immunoSEQ multiplex PCR, lists solely in-frame clones and lacks some. The sample lists about 110,000 clones, roughly 83% occurring once. Sequenced: peripheral blood. The receptors were sampled from a human donor in a cohort sampled during active COVID-19.

The chain has TRBV28 and TRBJ1-1; possible D gene TRBD1, 6 bases. Trimming pared 10 bases from V and 4 bases from J, leaving 16 bases between. The CDR3 is 13 residues long. Per germline, CDR1 MDHEN and CDR2 SYDVKM. The CDR3 sequence: CATIRDIITEAFF. DNA for the CDR3: TGTGCCACGATCCGGGACATAATCACTGAAGCTTTCTTT.

This sequence joins TRBV19 and TRBJ2-7; D is perhaps TRBD2 (6 bases). This CDR3 spans 14 amino acids. V was pared by 5 bases and J by 4 bases, with 15 bases between. Germline V lookup: CDR1 LNHDA, CDR2 SQIVND (reference sequence). DNA of the CDR3: TGTGCCAGTAGTCGGGGAGGAACCGGTTACGAGCAGTACGTC. Its protein is CASSRGGTGYEQYV.

The chain recombines TRBV5-6 with TRBJ1-1; D unclear. The CDR3 spans 14 residues. V was cut by 2 bases and J by 5 bases, with 13 bases left in between. The germline CDR1 and CDR2 sequences are SGHDT and YYEEEE. CDR3 nucleotide sequence: TGTGCCAGCAGCTTTCGTAGGACGGGAACTGAAGCTTTCTTT. Amino acids: CASSFRRTGTEAFF.

The chain carries TRBV28 and TRBJ2-7, with D perhaps matching TRBD2 (6 bases). From germline, CDR1 is MDHEN and CDR2 SYDVKM. The CDR3 is 13 residues long. Between the trimmed V and J ends, which lost 6 bases and 3 bases, there was a span of 12 bases. CDR3 coding DNA: TGTGCCAGCAGGGGCGGGGAGATCTACGAGCAGTACTTC. Encoded protein: CASRGGEIYEQYF.

The sample holds many counts of this clone. V usage is TRBV5-4 and J usage is TRBJ2-7, with D hard to call. Germline CDR1 is SGHNT and CDR2 is YYREEE (reference sequence). The CDR3 is 14 residues long. V was shortened by 0 bases and J by 0 bases, with 7 bases between the two germline ends. Here the CDR3 reads CASSLDSISYEQYF. CDR3 bases: TGTGCCAGCAGCTTGGACAGCATCTCCTACGAGCAGTACTTC.

V gene TRBV5-1 combines with J gene TRBJ1-3, with TRBD1 as a possible D gene (5 bases). The CDR3 sequence is 13 residues long. CDR1 and CDR2 (germline): SGHRS, YFSETQ. With 6 bases removed from V and 2 bases from J, the gap between germline ends came to 9 bases. CDR3 sequence reads: CASTGPTGNTIYF. The CDR3 DNA follows: TGCGCCAGCACAGGGCCAACTGGAAACACCATATATTTT. Combining the CDR3 with reference TRBV5-1 and TRBJ1-3 gives the whole variable domain KAGVTQTPRYLIKTRGQQVTLSCSPISGHRSVSWYQQTPGQGLQFLFEYFSETQRNKGNFPGRFSGRQFSNSRSEMNVSTLELGDSALYLCASTGPTGNTIYFGEGSWLTVV.

The J gene is TRBJ2-6, the V gene TRBV9; TRBD1 might be the D (6 bases). CDR1 SGDLS and CDR2 YYNGEE come from the germline V gene. V was clipped by 6 bases and J by 2 bases, with 15 bases between them. The CDR3 totals 16 residues. DNA of the CDR3: TGTGCCAGCAACCCCTCCGGGACAACTGGGGCCAACGTCCTGACTTTC. The encoded protein is CASNPSGTTGANVLTF.

The chain has TRBV11-2 and TRBJ1-2; weak D call: TRBD1 (6 bases). CDR3 length: 15 amino acids. Germline-derived CDR1 and CDR2 are SGHAT and FQNNGV. The V end was cut by 5 bases, the J end by 2 bases, with 15 bases between. The DNA for the CDR3 is TGTGCCAGCAGCCTAATACAGGGCTGGAACTATGGCTACACCTTC. This gives the protein CASSLIQGWNYGYTF. The entire variable domain, with the rest obtained from reference TRBV11-2 and TRBJ1-2, is as follows: EAGVAQSPRYKIIEKRQSVAFWCNPISGHATLYWYQQILGQGPKLLIQFQNNGVVDDSQLPKDRFSAERLKGVDSTLKIQPAKLEDSAVYLCASSLIQGWNYGYTFGSGTRLTVV.

The V and J genes are TRBV2 and TRBJ2-1; 7 positions agree with TRBD2. The CDR3 extends over 15 amino acids. J gave up 0 bases and V 7 bases, and 6 bases lay outside the gene matches. Germline assignment: CDR1 SNHLY and CDR2 FYNNEI. CDR3 DNA: TGTGCCAGCATGCCTACTAGCGTCTCCTACAATGAGCAGTTCTTC. Encoded protein: CASMPTSVSYNEQFF.

The CDR3 DNA sequence: TGTGCCAGTAGTCCCGGACTGTATTACACCTTC. Its protein is CASSPGLYYTF. The rearrangement joins TRBV19 to TRBJ1-2, with D unresolved. Germline-derived CDR1 and CDR2 are LNHDA and SQIVND (reference sequence). The CDR3 has 11 residues. The germline V and J ends were trimmed by 5 bases and 11 bases, with 12 bases remaining between them.

This clone came up a few times. A junction end diverges from the germline sequence, so it may reflect a read error. The chain uses TRBV5-1 and TRBJ2-5; 10 bases agree with TRBD2. CDR3 length: 16 residues. CDR1 SGHRS and CDR2 YFSETQ come from the germline V gene. CDR3 sequence reads: CASSLGASGSWETQYF. DNA for the CDR3: TGCGCCAGCAGTTTGGGGGCTAGCGGGAGTTGGGAGACCCAGTACTTC.

This clone was found once. The rearrangement uses TRBV7-2 and TRBJ2-5, with TRBD1 as a possible D gene (6 bases). Germline assignment: CDR1 SGHTA and CDR2 FQGNSA. V lost 0 bases and J lost 5, with 10 bases in between. This CDR3 has 14 amino acids. The CDR3 reads CASSLAGAGETQYF. As DNA, the CDR3 is TGTGCCAGCAGCTTAGCGGGGGCCGGGGAGACCCAGTACTTC.

This chain joins TRBV30 and TRBJ1-2; D is undetermined. V shed 2 bases and J shed 0 bases, with 13 bases lying between them. This CDR3 spans 15 amino acids. Germline V CDR1 and CDR2: GTSNPN, SVGIG (reference sequence). The CDR3: CAWSHGETANYGYTF. Here the CDR3 DNA reads TGTGCCTGGAGTCACGGGGAAACGGCTAACTATGGCTACACCTTC.

This chain uses TRBV3-1 (or the pseudogene TRBV3-2) with TRBJ2-7; TRBD2 might be the D (6 bases). Germline-derived CDR1 and CDR2 are LGHDT and YNNKEL (reference sequence). With 2 bases removed from V and 3 bases from J, the gap between germline ends came to 8 bases. The CDR3 is 13 amino acids. CDR3 DNA sequence: TGTGCCAGCAGCCAAACGGACTACTACGAGCAGTACGTC. It encodes CASSQTDYYEQYV.

V gene TRBV24-1 combines with J gene TRBJ2-3; D is uncertain. The germline gives CDR1 KGHDR, CDR2 SFDVKD. Trimming took off 10 bases at V and 2 bases at J, with 9 bases between the two ends. The CDR3 totals 12 residues. The CDR3 sequence is CATSQNTDTQYF. CDR3 DNA: TGTGCCACTTCCCAGAACACAGATACGCAGTATTTT.